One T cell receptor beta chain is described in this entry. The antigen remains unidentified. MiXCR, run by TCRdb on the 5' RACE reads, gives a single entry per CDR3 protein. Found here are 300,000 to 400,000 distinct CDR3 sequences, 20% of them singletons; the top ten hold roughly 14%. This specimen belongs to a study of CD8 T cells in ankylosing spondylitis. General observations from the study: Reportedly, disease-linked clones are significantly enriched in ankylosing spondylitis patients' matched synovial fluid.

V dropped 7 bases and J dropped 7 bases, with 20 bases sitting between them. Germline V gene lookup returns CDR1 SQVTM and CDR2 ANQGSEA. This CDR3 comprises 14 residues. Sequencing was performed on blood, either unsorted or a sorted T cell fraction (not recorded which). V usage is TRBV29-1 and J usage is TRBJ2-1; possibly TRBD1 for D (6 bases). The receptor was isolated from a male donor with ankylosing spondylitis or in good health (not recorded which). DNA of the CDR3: TGCAGCGAAGCCGGGACATCCCTTGGAAATGAGCAGTTCTTC. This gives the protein CSEAGTSLGNEQFF.